The clone carrying this T cell receptor (beta chain) has a count of ten or more. Its antigen is undetermined. Peripheral blood, in roughly 6-milliliter volumes, was drawn at each of two time points. The data originate from a study of prognosis after radiotherapy for stage I lung cancer. As for the study in general: Tumors proved to be squamous cell carcinoma in seven patients and represented adenocarcinoma in fewer than 15.

The CDR3 loop spans 13 amino acids. The ends were cut back, 4 bases at V and 7 bases at J, with 14 bases in the middle. The authors amplified TCR beta CDR3 from genomic DNA using two-round multiplex PCR. Primers targeting each individual TRBV and TRBJ gene were applied in first-round PCR. Universal primers were used in the second round of PCR. One entry per CDR3 protein results from TCRdb running MiXCR on the multiplex PCR reads. Of about 18,000 distinct CDR3 sequences in the sample, 29% are singletons; the top ten hold approximately 31%. Study-level results: Clone counts measured for unique TCRs fell after stereotactic body radiation therapy, median approximately 10,000 versus 7,000.

The chain carries TRBV12-3 or TRBV12-4 and TRBJ2-7; D ambiguous. The sequencing used PBMCs, collected before or after stereotactic body radiation therapy (not recorded which). This sequence was found in a donor aged 50 or older with non-small cell lung cancer. DNA for the CDR3: TGTGCCAGCAGTTCCCCCTGGGGTGAGGAGCAGTACTTC. Amino acids: CASSSPWGEEQYF.